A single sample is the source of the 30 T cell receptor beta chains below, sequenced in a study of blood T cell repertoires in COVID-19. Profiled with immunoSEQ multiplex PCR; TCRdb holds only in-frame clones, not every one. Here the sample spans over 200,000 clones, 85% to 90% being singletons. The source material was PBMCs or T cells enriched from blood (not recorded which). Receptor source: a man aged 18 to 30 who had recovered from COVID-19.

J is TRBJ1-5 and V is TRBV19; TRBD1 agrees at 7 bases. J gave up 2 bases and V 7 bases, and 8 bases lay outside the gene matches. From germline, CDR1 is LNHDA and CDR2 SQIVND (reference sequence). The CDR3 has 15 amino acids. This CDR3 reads CASKMTGTGNQPQHF. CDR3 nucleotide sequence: TGTGCCAGTAAAATGACAGGGACGGGCAATCAGCCCCAGCATTTT.

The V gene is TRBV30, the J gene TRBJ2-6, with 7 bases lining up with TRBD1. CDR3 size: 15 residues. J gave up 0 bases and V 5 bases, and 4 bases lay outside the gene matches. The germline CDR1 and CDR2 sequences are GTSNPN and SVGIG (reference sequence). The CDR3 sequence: CAWCRGNSGANVLTF. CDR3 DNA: TGTGCCTGGTGCAGGGGGAACTCTGGGGCCAACGTCCTGACTTTC.

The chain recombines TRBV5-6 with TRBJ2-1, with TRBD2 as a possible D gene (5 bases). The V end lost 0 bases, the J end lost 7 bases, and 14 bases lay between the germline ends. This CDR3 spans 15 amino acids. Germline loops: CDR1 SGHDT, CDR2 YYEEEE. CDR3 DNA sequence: TGTGCCAGCAGCTTGGGACGGGGATCGGCGAATGAGCAGTTCTTC. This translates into CASSLGRGSANEQFF.

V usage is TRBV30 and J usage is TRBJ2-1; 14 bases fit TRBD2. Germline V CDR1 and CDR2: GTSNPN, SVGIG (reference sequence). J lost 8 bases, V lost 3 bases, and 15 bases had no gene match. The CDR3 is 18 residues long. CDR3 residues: CAWRTRQGTSGRPHEQFF. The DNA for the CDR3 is TGTGCCTGGAGGACAAGACAGGGGACTAGCGGGAGACCCCATGAGCAGTTCTTC. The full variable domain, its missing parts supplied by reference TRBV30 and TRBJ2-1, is SQTIHQWPATLVQPVGSPLSLECTVEGTSNPNLYWYRQAAGRGLQLLFYSVGIGQISSEVPQNLSASRPQDRQFILSSKKLLLSDSGFYLCAWRTRQGTSGRPHEQFFGPGTRLTVL.

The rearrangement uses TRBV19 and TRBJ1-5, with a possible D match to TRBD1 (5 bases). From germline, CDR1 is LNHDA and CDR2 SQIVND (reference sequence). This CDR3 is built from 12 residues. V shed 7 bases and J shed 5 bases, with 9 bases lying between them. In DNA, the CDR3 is TGTGCCAGTAATGGGGGGGATCAGCCCCAGCATTTT. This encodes CASNGGDQPQHF.

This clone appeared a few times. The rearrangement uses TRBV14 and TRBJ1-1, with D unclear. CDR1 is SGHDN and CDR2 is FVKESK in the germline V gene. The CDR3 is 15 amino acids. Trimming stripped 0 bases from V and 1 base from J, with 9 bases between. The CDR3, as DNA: TGTGCCAGCAGCCAAGATAATGGCCCGAACACTGAAGCTTTCTTT. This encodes CASSQDNGPNTEAFF.

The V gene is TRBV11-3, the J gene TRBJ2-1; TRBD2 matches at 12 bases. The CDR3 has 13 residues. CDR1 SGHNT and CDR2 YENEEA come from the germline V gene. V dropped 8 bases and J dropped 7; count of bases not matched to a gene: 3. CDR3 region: CASEGTSGNEQFF. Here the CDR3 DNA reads TGTGCCAGCGAGGGGACTAGCGGGAATGAGCAGTTCTTC.

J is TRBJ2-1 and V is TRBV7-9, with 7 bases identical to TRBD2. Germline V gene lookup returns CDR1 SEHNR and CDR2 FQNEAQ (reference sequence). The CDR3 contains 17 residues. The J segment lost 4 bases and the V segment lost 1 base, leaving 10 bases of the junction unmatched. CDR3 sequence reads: CASSLGGGLAVYNEQFF. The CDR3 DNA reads TGTGCCAGCAGCTTAGGAGGCGGGCTAGCGGTTTACAATGAGCAGTTCTTC.

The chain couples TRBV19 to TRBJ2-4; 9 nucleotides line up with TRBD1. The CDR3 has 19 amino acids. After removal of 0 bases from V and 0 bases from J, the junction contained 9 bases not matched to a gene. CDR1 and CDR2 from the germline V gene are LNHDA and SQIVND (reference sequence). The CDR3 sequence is CASSIDMGQGLLAKNIQYF. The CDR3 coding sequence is TGTGCCAGTAGTATAGATATGGGACAGGGACTTTTAGCCAAAAACATTCAGTACTTC.

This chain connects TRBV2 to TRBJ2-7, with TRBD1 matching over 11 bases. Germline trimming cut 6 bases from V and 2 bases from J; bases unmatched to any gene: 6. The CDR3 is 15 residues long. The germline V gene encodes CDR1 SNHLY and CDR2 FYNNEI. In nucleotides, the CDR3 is TGTGCCAGCAGCAAAGAGGGACAGGGGGCCTACGAGCAGTACTTC. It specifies CASSKEGQGAYEQYF.

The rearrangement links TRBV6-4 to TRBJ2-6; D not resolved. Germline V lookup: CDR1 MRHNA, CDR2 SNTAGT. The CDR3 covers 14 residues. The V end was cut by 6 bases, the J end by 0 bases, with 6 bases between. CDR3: CASRLSSGANVLTF. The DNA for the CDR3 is TGTGCCAGCAGACTGAGCTCTGGGGCCAACGTCCTGACTTTC.

DNA for the CDR3: TGTGCCAGCAGTGACTATCGGGAGGGTAACACCGGGGAGCTGTTTTTT. Its protein is CASSDYREGNTGELFF. V gene TRBV6-4 combines with J gene TRBJ2-2; 8 bases align to TRBD2. The CDR3 loop spans 16 amino acids. V lost 1 base and J lost 2; bases outside the gene matches: 3. Germline CDR1 reads MRHNA; CDR2 reads SNTAGT.

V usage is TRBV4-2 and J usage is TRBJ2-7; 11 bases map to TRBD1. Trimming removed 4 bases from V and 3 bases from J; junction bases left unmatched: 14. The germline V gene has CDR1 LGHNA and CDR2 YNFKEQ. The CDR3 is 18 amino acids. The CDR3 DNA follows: TGTGCCAGCAGCCCTCGGGACAGGGGGGGACTAGCAAACTACGAGCAGTACTTC. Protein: CASSPRDRGGLANYEQYF.

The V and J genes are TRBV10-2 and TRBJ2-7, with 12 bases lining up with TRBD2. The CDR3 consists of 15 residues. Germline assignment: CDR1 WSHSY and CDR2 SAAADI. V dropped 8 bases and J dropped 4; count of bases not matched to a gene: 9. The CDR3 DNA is TGCGCCAGCCTGACTAGCGGGAGCTCCGCTTACGAGCAGTACTTC. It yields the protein CASLTSGSSAYEQYF.

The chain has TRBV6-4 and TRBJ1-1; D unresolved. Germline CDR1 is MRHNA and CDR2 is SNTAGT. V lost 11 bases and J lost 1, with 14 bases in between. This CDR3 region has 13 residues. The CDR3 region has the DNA TGTGCCTCTCGAGGATTCCAGAACACTGAAGCTTTCTTT. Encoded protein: CASRGFQNTEAFF.

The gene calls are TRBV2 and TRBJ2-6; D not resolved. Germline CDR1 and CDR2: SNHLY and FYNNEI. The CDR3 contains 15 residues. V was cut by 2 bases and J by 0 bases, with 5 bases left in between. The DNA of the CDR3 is TGTGCCAGCAGTGAAACGGGCTCTGGGGCCAACGTCCTGACTTTC. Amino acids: CASSETGSGANVLTF.

The CDR3 sequence is CASSPNGQIMNTEAFF. For the CDR3, the DNA is TGTGCCAGCTCACCAAATGGACAGATCATGAACACTGAAGCTTTCTTT. This chain links TRBV18 with TRBJ1-1, with D possibly being TRBD1 (6 bases). V was shortened by 2 bases and J by 0 bases, with 13 bases between the two germline ends. The CDR3 covers 16 residues. Looked up from germline, CDR1 is KGHSH and CDR2 is LQKENI.

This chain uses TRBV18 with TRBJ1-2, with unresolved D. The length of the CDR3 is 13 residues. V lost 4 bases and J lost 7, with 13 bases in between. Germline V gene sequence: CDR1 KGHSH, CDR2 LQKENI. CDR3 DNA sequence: TGTGCCAGCTCACTTCAGGAGGGCAGTGGCTACACCTTC. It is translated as CASSLQEGSGYTF.

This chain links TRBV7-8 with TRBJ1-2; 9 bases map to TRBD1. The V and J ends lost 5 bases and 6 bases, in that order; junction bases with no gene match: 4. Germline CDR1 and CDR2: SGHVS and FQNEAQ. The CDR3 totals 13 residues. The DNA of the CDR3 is TGTGCCAGCAGCCGGGACAGGGAAGATGGCTACACCTTC. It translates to CASSRDREDGYTF. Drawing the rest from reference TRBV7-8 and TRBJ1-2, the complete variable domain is GAGVSQSPRYKVAKRGQDVALRCDPISGHVSLFWYQQALGQGPEFLTYFQNEAQLDKSGLPSDRFFAERPEGSVSTLKIQRTQQEDSAVYLCASSRDREDGYTFGSGTRLTVV.

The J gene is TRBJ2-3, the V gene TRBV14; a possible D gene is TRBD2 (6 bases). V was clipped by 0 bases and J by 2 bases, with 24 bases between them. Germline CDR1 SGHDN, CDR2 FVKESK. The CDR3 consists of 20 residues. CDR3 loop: CASSQDLLPWEVSHTDTQYF. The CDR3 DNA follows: TGTGCCAGCAGCCAAGATCTTCTACCATGGGAGGTGTCCCACACAGATACGCAGTATTTT. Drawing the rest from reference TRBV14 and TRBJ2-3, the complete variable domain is EAGVTQFPSHSVIEKGQTVTLRCDPISGHDNLYWYRRVMGKEIKFLLHFVKESKQDESGMPNNRFLAERTGGTYSTLKVQPAELEDSGVYFCASSQDLLPWEVSHTDTQYFGPGTRLTVL.

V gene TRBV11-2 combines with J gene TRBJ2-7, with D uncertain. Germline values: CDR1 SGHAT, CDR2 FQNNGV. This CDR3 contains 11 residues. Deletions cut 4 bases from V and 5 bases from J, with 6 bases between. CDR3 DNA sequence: TGTGCCAGCAGCTCGTACAACGAGCAGTACTTC. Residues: CASSSYNEQYF.

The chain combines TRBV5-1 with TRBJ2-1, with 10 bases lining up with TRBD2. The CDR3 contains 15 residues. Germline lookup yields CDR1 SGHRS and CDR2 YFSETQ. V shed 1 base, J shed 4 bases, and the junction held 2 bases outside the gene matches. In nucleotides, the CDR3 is TGCGCCAGCAGCTTGACTAGCGGGGCATACAATGAGCAGTTCTTC. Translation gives CASSLTSGAYNEQFF.

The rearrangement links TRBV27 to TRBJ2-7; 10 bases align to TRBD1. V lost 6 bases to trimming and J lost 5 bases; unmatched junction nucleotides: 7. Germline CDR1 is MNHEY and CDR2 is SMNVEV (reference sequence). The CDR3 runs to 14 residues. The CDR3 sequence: CASSRGQGFDEQYF. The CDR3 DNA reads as TGTGCCAGCAGCCGGGGACAGGGGTTCGACGAGCAGTACTTC.

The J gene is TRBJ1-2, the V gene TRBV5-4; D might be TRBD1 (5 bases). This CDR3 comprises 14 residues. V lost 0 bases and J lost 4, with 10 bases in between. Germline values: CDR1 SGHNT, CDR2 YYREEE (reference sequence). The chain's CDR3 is CASSLAGTPYGYTF. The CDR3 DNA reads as TGTGCCAGCAGCTTGGCCGGGACTCCCTATGGCTACACCTTC.

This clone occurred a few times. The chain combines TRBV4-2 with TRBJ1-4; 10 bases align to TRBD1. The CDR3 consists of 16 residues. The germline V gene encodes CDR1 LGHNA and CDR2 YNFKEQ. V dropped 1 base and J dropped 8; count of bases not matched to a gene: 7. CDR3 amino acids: CASSQGQTGGGEKLFF. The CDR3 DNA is TGTGCCAGCAGCCAAGGGCAGACAGGGGGCGGAGAAAAACTGTTTTTT.

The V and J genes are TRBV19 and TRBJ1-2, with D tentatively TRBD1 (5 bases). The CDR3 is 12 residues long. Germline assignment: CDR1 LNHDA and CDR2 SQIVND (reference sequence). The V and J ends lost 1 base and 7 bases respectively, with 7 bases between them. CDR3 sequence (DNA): TGTGCCAGTAGTATAGGCAGGGCTGGCTACACCTTC. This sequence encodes CASSIGRAGYTF.

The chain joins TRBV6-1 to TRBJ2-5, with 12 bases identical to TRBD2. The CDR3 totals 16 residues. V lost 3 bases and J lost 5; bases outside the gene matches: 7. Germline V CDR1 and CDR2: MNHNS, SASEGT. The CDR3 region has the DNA TGTGCCAGCAGTGAGGGGGGACTAGCGGGTGGGGAGACCCAGTACTTC. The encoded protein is CASSEGGLAGGETQYF.

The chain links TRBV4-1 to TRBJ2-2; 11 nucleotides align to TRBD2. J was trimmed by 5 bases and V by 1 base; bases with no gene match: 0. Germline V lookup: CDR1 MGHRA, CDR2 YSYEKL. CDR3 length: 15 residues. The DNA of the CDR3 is TGCGCCAGCAGCCAAGGGACTAGCGGGACCGGGGAGCTGTTTTTT. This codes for CASSQGTSGTGELFF.

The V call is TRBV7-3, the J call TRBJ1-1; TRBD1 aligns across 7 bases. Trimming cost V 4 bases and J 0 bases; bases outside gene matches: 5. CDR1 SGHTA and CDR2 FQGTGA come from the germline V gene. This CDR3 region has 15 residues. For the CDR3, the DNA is TGTGCCAGCAGCTCAACAGGGGACATGAACACTGAAGCTTTCTTT. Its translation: CASSSTGDMNTEAFF.

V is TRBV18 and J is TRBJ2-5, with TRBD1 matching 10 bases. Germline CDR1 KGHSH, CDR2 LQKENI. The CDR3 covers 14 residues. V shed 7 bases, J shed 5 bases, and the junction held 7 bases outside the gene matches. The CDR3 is CASFPGTGEETQYF. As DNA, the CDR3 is TGTGCCAGCTTCCCCGGGACAGGGGAGGAGACCCAGTACTTC.